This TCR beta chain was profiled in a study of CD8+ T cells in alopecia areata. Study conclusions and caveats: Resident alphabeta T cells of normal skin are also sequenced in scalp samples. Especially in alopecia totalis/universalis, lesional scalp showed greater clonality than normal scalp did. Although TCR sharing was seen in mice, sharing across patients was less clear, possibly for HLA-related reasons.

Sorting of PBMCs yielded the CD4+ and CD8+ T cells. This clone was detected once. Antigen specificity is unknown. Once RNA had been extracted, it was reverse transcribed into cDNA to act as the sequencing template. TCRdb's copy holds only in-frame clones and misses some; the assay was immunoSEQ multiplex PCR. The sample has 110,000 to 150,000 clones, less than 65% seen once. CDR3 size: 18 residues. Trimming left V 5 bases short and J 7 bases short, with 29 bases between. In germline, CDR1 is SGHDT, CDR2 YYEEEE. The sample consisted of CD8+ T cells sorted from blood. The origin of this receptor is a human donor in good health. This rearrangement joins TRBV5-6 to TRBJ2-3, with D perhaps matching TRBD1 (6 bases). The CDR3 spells CASSPAPGARGWLHTQYF. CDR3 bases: TGTGCCAGCAGTCCTGCACCGGGCGCGAGGGGGTGGCTCCATACGCAGTATTTT.